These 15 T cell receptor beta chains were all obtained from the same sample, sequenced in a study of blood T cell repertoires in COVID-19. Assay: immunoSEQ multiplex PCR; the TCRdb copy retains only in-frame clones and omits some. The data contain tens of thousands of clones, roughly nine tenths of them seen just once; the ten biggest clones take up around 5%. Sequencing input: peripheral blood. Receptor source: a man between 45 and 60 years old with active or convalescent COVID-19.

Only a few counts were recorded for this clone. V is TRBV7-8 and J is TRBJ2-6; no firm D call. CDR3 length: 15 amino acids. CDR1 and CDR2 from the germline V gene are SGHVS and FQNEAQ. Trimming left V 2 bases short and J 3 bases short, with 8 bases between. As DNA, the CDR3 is TGTGCCAGCAGCTTATCAGTGAATGGGGCCAACGTCCTGACTTTC. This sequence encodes CASSLSVNGANVLTF.

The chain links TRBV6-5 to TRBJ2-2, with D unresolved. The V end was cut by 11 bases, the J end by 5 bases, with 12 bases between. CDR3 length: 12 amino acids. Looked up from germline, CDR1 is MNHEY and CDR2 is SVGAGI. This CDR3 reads CAAMAVTGELFF. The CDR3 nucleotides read TGTGCCGCTATGGCGGTTACCGGGGAGCTGTTTTTT.

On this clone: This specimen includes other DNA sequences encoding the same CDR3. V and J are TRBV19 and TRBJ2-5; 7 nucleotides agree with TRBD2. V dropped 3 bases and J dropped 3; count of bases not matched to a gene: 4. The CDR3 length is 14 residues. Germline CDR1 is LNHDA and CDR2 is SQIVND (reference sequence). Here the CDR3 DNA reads TGTGCCAGTAGTATCAGGGCGGGGGAAGAGACCCAGTACTTC. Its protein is CASSIRAGEETQYF.

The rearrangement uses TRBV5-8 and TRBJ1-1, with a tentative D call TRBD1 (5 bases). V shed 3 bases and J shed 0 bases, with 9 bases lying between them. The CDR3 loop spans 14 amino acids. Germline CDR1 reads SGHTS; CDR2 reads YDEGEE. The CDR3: CASSSGNMNTEAFF. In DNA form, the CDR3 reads TGTGCCAGCAGCTCAGGGAATATGAACACTGAAGCTTTCTTT. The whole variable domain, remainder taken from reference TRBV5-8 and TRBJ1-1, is EAGVTQSPTHLIKTRGQQATLRCSPISGHTSVYWYQQALGLGLQFLLWYDEGEERNRGNFPPRFSGRQFPNYSSELNVNALELEDSALYLCASSSGNMNTEAFFGQGTRLTVV.

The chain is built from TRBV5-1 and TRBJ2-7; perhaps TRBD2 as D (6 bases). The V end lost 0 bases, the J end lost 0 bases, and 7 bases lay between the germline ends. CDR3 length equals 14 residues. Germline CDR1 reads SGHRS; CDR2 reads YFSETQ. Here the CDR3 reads CASSLVGGSYEQYV. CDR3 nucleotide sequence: TGCGCCAGCAGCTTGGTGGGGGGCTCCTACGAGCAGTACGTC.

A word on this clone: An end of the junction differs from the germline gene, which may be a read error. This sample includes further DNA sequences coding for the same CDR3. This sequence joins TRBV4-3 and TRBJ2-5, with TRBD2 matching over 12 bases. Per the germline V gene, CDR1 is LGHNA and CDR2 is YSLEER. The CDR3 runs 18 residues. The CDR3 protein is CASSQDHLAGGYQETQYF. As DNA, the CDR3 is TGCGCCAGCAGCCAAGATCATCTAGCGGGGGGGTACCAAGAGACACAGTACTTC.

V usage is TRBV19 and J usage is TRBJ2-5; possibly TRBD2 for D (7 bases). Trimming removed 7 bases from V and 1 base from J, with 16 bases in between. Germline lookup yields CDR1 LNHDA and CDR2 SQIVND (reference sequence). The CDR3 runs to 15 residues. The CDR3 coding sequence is TGTGCCAGTACCCCAAGGGGGGGGCCCCAAGAGACCCAGTACTTC. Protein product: CASTPRGGPQETQYF. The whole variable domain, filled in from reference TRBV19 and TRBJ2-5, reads DGGITQSPKYLFRKEGQNVTLSCEQNLNHDAMYWYRQDPGQGLRLIYYSQIVNDFQKGDIAEGYSVSREKKESFPLTVTSAQKNPTAFYLCASTPRGGPQETQYFGPGTRLLVL.

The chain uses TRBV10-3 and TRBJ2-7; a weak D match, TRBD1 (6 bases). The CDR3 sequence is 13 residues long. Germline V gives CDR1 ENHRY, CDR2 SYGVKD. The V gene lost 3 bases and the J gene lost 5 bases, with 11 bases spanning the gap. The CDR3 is CAISEGAGDEQYV. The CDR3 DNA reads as TGTGCCATCAGTGAAGGAGCAGGGGACGAGCAGTACGTC.

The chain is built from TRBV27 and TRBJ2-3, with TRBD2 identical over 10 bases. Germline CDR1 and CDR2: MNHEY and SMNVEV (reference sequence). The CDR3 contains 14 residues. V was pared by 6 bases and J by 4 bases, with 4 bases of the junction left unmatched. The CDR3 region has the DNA TGTGCCAGCAGCCCTAGCGGGGGCGCAGATACGCAGTATTTT. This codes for CASSPSGGADTQYF.

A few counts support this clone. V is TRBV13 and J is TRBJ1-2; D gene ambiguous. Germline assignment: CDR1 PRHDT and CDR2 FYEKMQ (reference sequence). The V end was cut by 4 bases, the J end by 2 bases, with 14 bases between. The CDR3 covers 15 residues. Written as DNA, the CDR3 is TGTGCCAGCAGCTCGACGACGGGAGAGAACTATGGCTACACCTTC. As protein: CASSSTTGENYGYTF. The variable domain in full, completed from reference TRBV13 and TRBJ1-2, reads AAGVIQSPRHLIKEKRETATLKCYPIPRHDTVYWYQQGPGQDPQFLISFYEKMQSDKGSIPDRFSAQQFSDYHSELNMSSLELGDSALYFCASSSTTGENYGYTFGSGTRLTVV.

The CDR3 DNA follows: TGTGCCAGCACCCCGCCAGGGCGCCGGACTGAAGCTTTCTTT. It is translated as CASTPPGRRTEAFF. This sequence joins TRBV28 and TRBJ1-1; D might be TRBD1 (5 bases). From germline, CDR1 is MDHEN and CDR2 SYDVKM. This CDR3 comprises 14 residues. V dropped 7 bases and J dropped 5 bases, with 17 bases sitting between them.

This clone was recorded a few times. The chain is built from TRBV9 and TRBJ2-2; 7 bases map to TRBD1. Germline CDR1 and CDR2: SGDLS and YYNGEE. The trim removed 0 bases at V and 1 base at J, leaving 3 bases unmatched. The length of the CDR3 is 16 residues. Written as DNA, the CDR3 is TGTGCCAGCAGCGTAGTAGGGACAGAGAACACCGGGGAGCTGTTTTTT. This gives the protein CASSVVGTENTGELFF.

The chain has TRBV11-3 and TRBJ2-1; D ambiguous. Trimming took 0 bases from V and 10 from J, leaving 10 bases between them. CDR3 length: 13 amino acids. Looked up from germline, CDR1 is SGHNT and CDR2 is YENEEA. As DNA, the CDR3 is TGTGCCAGCAGCTTAGATGGCCTAGAAGAGCAGTTCTTC. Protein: CASSLDGLEEQFF.

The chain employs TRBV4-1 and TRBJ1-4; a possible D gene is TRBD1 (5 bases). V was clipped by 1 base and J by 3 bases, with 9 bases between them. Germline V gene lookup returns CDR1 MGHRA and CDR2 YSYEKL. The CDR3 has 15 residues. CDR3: CASSQVWGANEKLFF. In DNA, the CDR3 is TGCGCCAGCAGCCAAGTATGGGGGGCTAATGAAAAACTGTTTTTT.

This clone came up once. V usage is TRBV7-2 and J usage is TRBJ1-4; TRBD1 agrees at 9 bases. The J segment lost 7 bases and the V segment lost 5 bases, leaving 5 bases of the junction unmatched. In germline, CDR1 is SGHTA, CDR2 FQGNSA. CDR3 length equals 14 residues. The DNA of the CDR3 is TGTGCCAGCAGCGTAGGACAGGGGAGTGAAAAACTGTTTTTT. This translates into CASSVGQGSEKLFF.